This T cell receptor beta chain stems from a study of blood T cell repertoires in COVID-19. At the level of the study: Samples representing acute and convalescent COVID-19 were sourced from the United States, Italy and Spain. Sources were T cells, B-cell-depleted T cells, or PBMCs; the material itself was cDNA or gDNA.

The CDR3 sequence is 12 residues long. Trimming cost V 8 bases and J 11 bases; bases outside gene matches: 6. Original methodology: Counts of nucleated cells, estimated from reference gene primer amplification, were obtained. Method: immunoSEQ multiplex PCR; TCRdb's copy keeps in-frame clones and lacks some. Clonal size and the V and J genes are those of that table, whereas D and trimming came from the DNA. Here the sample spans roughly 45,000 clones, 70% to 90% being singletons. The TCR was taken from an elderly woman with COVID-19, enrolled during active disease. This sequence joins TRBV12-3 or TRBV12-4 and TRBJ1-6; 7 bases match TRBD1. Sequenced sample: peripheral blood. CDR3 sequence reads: CASGGQDAPLHF. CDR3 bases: TGTGCCAGCGGCGGACAGGATGCACCCCTCCACTTT.